These 5 T cell receptor beta chains were sequenced from one sample in a study of shared clonotypes between healthy human individuals. TCRdb's table, derived via immunoSEQ multiplex PCR, lists solely in-frame clones and lacks some. This sample has 2,500,000 or so clones, with approximately 90% found just once. The sample was naive CD4+ T cells sorted from blood. Subset meaning: CD45RA+ positively selected. The origin of the receptors is a man in his late teens or twenties in good health.

The rearrangement links TRBV5-1 to TRBJ2-5; D perhaps matches TRBD1 (6 bases). Germline-derived CDR1 and CDR2 are SGHRS and YFSETQ. The V end was cut by 0 bases, the J end by 6 bases, with 21 bases between. This CDR3 spans 17 amino acids. The CDR3 bases are TGCGCCAGCAGCTTGGATCAGATAACTCCCAGGGGAAAGACCCAGTACTTC. This sequence encodes CASSLDQITPRGKTQYF.

V usage is TRBV5-5 and J usage is TRBJ1-5, with 9 bases that match TRBD1. This CDR3 has 15 amino acids. Germline CDR1 and CDR2: SGHKS and YYEKEE (reference sequence). V was pared by 3 bases and J by 3 bases, with 4 bases of the junction left unmatched. The CDR3 is CASSSGQGNNQPQHF. Here the CDR3 DNA reads TGTGCCAGCAGCTCCGGACAGGGGAACAATCAGCCCCAGCATTTT.

Points on this clone: Other DNA sequences in the same sample also yield this CDR3. The rearrangement joins TRBV5-1 to TRBJ1-1; 7 bases fit TRBD1. Germline CDR1 SGHRS, CDR2 YFSETQ. The CDR3 totals 14 residues. Germline trimming cut 0 bases from V and 4 bases from J; bases unmatched to any gene: 3. The CDR3: CASSLGQGSTEAFF. The CDR3 bases are TGCGCCAGCAGCTTGGGACAGGGAAGCACTGAAGCTTTCTTT.

V and J are TRBV27 and TRBJ2-7; tentatively, D is TRBD1 (6 bases). The CDR3 length is 16 residues. Trimming took 4 bases from V and 0 from J, leaving 16 bases between them. Germline V gene sequence: CDR1 MNHEY, CDR2 SMNVEV (reference sequence). CDR3 amino acids: CASSSTTGYFSYEQYF. For the CDR3, the DNA is TGTGCCAGCAGTTCTACGACAGGTTACTTCTCCTACGAGCAGTACTTC.

V is TRBV7-9 and J is TRBJ2-3; 8 positions agree with TRBD2. CDR3 length: 15 amino acids. Trimming cost V 5 bases and J 1 base; bases outside gene matches: 5. Germline V CDR1 and CDR2: SEHNR, FQNEAQ (reference sequence). The DNA of the CDR3 is TGTGCCAGCAGCAGAAGCGGGAGAGGCACAGATACGCAGTATTTT. Amino acids: CASSRSGRGTDTQYF.